The 11 T cell receptor beta chains listed next were all sequenced from one sample in a study of siplizumab effects on memory and regulatory T cells. Here immunoSEQ multiplex PCR was the method, and the copy in TCRdb shows in-frame clones only, minus some. This table holds some 100,000 clones, 85% to 95% found once. The sequencing sample was made of Tregs sorted from blood. The receptors were sampled from a human donor in good health.

This chain uses TRBV15 with TRBJ1-3; 10 bases line up with TRBD1. V dropped 10 bases and J dropped 7; count of bases not matched to a gene: 10. CDR1 is LNHNV and CDR2 is YYDKDF in the germline V gene (reference sequence). This CDR3 region has 14 residues. CDR3 in amino acids: CASSWDRGGNTIYF. For the CDR3, the DNA is TGTGCCAGCTCATGGGACAGGGGAGGGAACACCATATATTTT.

The rearrangement links TRBV28 to TRBJ1-1; D is unresolved. The CDR3 has 16 residues. The germline V and J ends were trimmed by 5 bases and 2 bases, with 18 bases remaining between them. Germline CDR1 and CDR2: MDHEN and SYDVKM. The CDR3 loop is CASSPTSRDFNTEAFF. The CDR3 region has the DNA TGTGCCAGCAGTCCAACGTCGCGGGATTTTAACACTGAAGCTTTCTTT.

The gene calls are TRBV27 and TRBJ1-1; the D is unclear. CDR1 MNHEY and CDR2 SMNVEV come from the germline V gene (reference sequence). V shed 6 bases and J shed 2 bases, with 10 bases lying between them. This CDR3 spans 13 amino acids. The CDR3 DNA reads TGTGCCAGCAGGGTCGGAGATAACACTGAAGCTTTCTTT. This translates into CASRVGDNTEAFF.

The rearrangement joins TRBV5-1 to TRBJ1-4; perhaps TRBD1 as D (6 bases). In germline, CDR1 is SGHRS, CDR2 YFSETQ. Trimming took off 6 bases at V and 8 bases at J, with 11 bases between the two ends. The CDR3 totals 12 residues. CDR3 in amino acids: CASKGVGEKLFF. Here the CDR3 DNA reads TGCGCCAGCAAGGGGGTGGGAGAAAAACTGTTTTTT.

The gene calls are TRBV7-8 and TRBJ2-5; no reliable D call. V lost 2 bases, J lost 1 base, and 11 bases lay in between. Germline V gene lookup returns CDR1 SGHVS and CDR2 FQNEAQ. There are 15 residues in the CDR3. The CDR3 nucleotides read TGTGCCAGCAGCTTAAATATGGGCCCCCAAGAGACCCAGTACTTC. As protein: CASSLNMGPQETQYF.

This clone appeared once. The V and J genes are TRBV4-1 and TRBJ1-2; maybe TRBD1 (5 bases). This CDR3 has 16 residues. With 0 bases removed from V and 8 bases from J, the gap between germline ends came to 19 bases. Looked up from germline, CDR1 is MGHRA and CDR2 is YSYEKL. In nucleotides, the CDR3 is TGCGCCAGCAGCCAAGACTCCGGGACCTCAATCGGAGGCTACACCTTC. Encoded protein: CASSQDSGTSIGGYTF.

The CDR3 DNA sequence: TGTGCCAGCAGGGGACAGGGGGGCCGCGAGCAGTACTTC. Translated, it gives CASRGQGGREQYF. V usage is TRBV28 and J usage is TRBJ2-7; 11 nucleotides agree with TRBD1. Germline V CDR1 and CDR2: MDHEN, SYDVKM. The CDR3 is 13 residues long. After removal of 6 bases from V and 6 bases from J, the junction contained 4 bases not matched to a gene.

The rearrangement joins TRBV28 to TRBJ2-3, with a weak D call TRBD1 (6 bases). The V gene's germline CDR1 is MDHEN and CDR2 SYDVKM. This CDR3 spans 16 amino acids. V gave up 5 bases and J gave up 7 bases, with 22 bases separating them. The CDR3 reads CASSPMTGPRRYTQYF. The CDR3 DNA follows: TGTGCCAGCAGTCCGATGACAGGTCCTAGGAGGTATACGCAGTATTTT.

The rearrangement uses TRBV27 and TRBJ2-5, with D maybe TRBD1 (5 bases). The V gene lost 8 bases and the J gene lost 3 bases, with 25 bases spanning the gap. Per germline, CDR1 MNHEY and CDR2 SMNVEV (reference sequence). The length of the CDR3 is 17 residues. CDR3: CASLTPGTSPREETQYF. The CDR3 bases are TGTGCCAGCCTAACTCCAGGTACTTCTCCCAGGGAAGAGACCCAGTACTTC.

This rearrangement joins TRBV2 to TRBJ2-1, with TRBD2 identical over 9 bases. The CDR3 totals 19 residues. CDR1 is SNHLY, CDR2 FYNNEI, per germline. Trimming removed 2 bases from V and 6 bases from J; junction bases left unmatched: 17. CDR3 sequence (DNA): TGTGCCAGCAGTGAATATCGCGTTCTCGCGGGAGGGCCTTTCAATGAGCAGTTCTTC. This sequence encodes CASSEYRVLAGGPFNEQFF.

V gene TRBV5-1 combines with J gene TRBJ1-1; unclear D gene. Germline lookup yields CDR1 SGHRS and CDR2 YFSETQ. Trimming cost V 0 bases and J 4 bases, with 13 bases left between them. The CDR3 spans 15 residues. DNA for the CDR3: TGCGCCAGCAGCTTGGCCCGGGGTAAGGGCACTGAAGCTTTCTTT. The encoded protein is CASSLARGKGTEAFF.